The T cell receptor beta chain under discussion was sequenced for a study of shared clonotypes between healthy human individuals. On sorted subsets, replicate PCRs used approximately 200 ng DNA, or around 30,000 T cell genomes. Using immunoSEQ multiplex PCR, the repertoire was profiled, and TCRdb retains in-frame clones only, with some absent. Among millions of clones, 85% to 95% were seen once, and the ten largest hold 0.85% to 1.3%. The V end lost 4 bases, the J end lost 2 bases, and 9 bases lay between the germline ends. The CDR3 is made up of 13 amino acids. The germline gives CDR1 MNHEY, CDR2 SVGAGI. Only one count was recorded for this clone. Naive CD8 cells were CD45RO-negative, positively selected for CCR7, excluding terminally differentiated effector memory CD45RA+ cells.

Sequenced material: naive CD8+ T cells sorted from blood. The chain combines TRBV6-5 with TRBJ2-7; no clear D gene. This TCR derives from a man aged 18 to 29 in good health. Here the CDR3 reads CASSSPPAYEQYF. CDR3 DNA sequence: TGTGCCAGCAGTTCCCCCCCCGCCTACGAGCAGTACTTC.